Listed here is a single T cell receptor beta chain. The sample belongs to a study of T cell changes during pregnancy in multiple sclerosis. The CDR3 length is 14 residues. Looked up from germline, CDR1 is MDHEN and CDR2 is SYDVKM. Trimming took off 8 bases at V and 8 bases at J, with 19 bases between the two ends. The protocol was immunoSEQ multiplex PCR, while the TCRdb copy is restricted to in-frame clones and leaves out a portion. The repertoire includes around 35,000 clones, approximately 90% of them detected once, and under 15% sits in the top ten. The rearrangement links TRBV28 to TRBJ2-1; perhaps TRBD1 as D (6 bases). This sample comprised CD8+ T cells from peripheral blood mononuclear cells, obtained in the first trimester of pregnancy. The TCR originated in a female donor with multiple sclerosis, enrolled in a pregnancy study. This CDR3 reads CASLGQRGWDEQFF. DNA of the CDR3: TGTGCCAGCCTTGGACAGAGAGGGTGGGATGAGCAGTTCTTC. The full variable domain, in which reference TRBV28 and TRBJ2-1 provide the parts outside the CDR3, is DVKVTQSSRYLVKRTGEKVFLECVQDMDHENMFWYRQDPGLGLRLIYFSYDVKMKEKGDIPEGYSVSREKKERFSLILESASTNQTSMYLCASLGQRGWDEQFFGPGTRLTVL.